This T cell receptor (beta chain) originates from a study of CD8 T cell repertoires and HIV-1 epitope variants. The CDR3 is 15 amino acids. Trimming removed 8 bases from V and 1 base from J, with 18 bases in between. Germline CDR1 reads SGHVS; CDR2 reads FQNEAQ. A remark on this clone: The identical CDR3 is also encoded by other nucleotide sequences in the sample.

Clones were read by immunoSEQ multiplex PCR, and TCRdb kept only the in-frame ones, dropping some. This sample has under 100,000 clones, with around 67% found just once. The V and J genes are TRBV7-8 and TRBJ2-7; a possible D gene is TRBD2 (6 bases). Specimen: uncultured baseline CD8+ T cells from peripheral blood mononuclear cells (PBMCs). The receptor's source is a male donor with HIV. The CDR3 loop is CASLVGGLGSYEQYF. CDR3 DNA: TGTGCCAGCCTTGTGGGGGGATTGGGTTCCTACGAGCAGTACTTC. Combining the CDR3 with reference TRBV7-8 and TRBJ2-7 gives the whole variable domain GAGVSQSPRYKVAKRGQDVALRCDPISGHVSLFWYQQALGQGPEFLTYFQNEAQLDKSGLPSDRFFAERPEGSVSTLKIQRTQQEDSAVYLCASLVGGLGSYEQYFGPGTRLTVT.